Listed below are T cell receptor beta chains from one sample, sequenced in a study of T cells in localized non-small cell lung cancer. The assay was immunoSEQ multiplex PCR, and TCRdb's table has in-frame clones only and misses some. This table has roughly 7,000 clones, roughly 23% appearing once. This specimen consisted of lung tumor tissue, obtained before any cancer treatment. These receptors all stem from a man aged 35-75 years with stage III squamous cell lung carcinoma. CDR3s include the opening cysteine and the closing phenylalanine or tryptophan.

v_gene: TRBV11-3; j_gene: TRBJ2-1; CDR3aa: CASSFIAGAAKNEQFF
v_gene: TRBV6-8; j_gene: TRBJ1-1; CDR3aa: CASTKGIEDTEAFF
v_gene: TRBV15; j_gene: TRBJ2-4; CDR3aa: CATSREGKAKNIQYF
v_gene: TRBV11-3; j_gene: TRBJ2-3; CDR3aa: CASSVWGTVAGDTQYF
v_gene: TRBV11-3; j_gene: TRBJ2-5; CDR3aa: CASSWTGTGYQETQYF
v_gene: TRBV19; j_gene: TRBJ1-5; CDR3aa: CASSMRRGGGNQPQHF
v_gene: TRBV11-3; j_gene: TRBJ1-1; CDR3aa: CASSQGYRDFGAFF
v_gene: TRBV19; j_gene: TRBJ2-3; CDR3aa: CASSIVEADTQYF
v_gene: TRBV9; j_gene: TRBJ2-5; CDR3aa: CASSVATDRTGLRETQYF
v_gene: TRBV11-3; j_gene: TRBJ2-5; CDR3aa: CASSLVAGFLETQYF
v_gene: TRBV11-3; j_gene: TRBJ1-1; CDR3aa: CASSRTGGNTEAFF
v_gene: TRBV6-8; j_gene: TRBJ2-3; CDR3aa: CASSYEGLAGSDTQYF
v_gene: TRBV28; j_gene: TRBJ2-3; CDR3aa: CASSLRQGRTDTQYF
v_gene: TRBV6-7; j_gene: TRBJ1-1; CDR3aa: CASSYGDQTPNTEAFF
v_gene: TRBV14; j_gene: TRBJ2-1; CDR3aa: CASSPGQGLGWGQFF
v_gene: TRBV9; j_gene: TRBJ1-2; CDR3aa: CASSLGTDRYTF
v_gene: TRBV6-8; j_gene: TRBJ2-2; CDR3aa: CAIQGALAGELFF
v_gene: TRBV6-8; j_gene: TRBJ2-7; CDR3aa: CASSPTSYEQYF
v_gene: TRBV28; j_gene: TRBJ2-1; CDR3aa: CASRGLAVYNEQFF
v_gene: TRBV7-2; j_gene: TRBJ1-2; CDR3aa: CASGGAIDYGYTF
v_gene: TRBV28; j_gene: TRBJ2-3; CDR3aa: CASSLGTSGRAADTQYF
v_gene: TRBV6-8; j_gene: TRBJ1-2; CDR3aa: CASSAGRDTNYGYTF
v_gene: TRBV6-7; j_gene: TRBJ2-5; CDR3aa: CASSYIGSPRAETQYF
v_gene: TRBV6-8; j_gene: TRBJ1-6; CDR3aa: CASSYGAGRNSPLHF
v_gene: TRBV19; j_gene: TRBJ1-4; CDR3aa: CASSIPRHGEKLFF
v_gene: TRBV19; j_gene: TRBJ2-7; CDR3aa: CASSRGLDYYEQYF
v_gene: TRBV6-8; j_gene: TRBJ2-7; CDR3aa: CASSYTQDSYEQYF
v_gene: TRBV6-8; j_gene: TRBJ1-3; CDR3aa: CASRISGFSGNTIYF
v_gene: TRBV7-8; j_gene: TRBJ2-1; CDR3aa: CASSLNGYNEQFF
v_gene: TRBV6-8; j_gene: TRBJ1-2; CDR3aa: CASSLVTGGVDGYTF
v_gene: TRBV11-3; j_gene: TRBJ1-6; CDR3aa: CASSWAGELGGSPLHF
v_gene: TRBV6-8; j_gene: TRBJ1-1; CDR3aa: CASTLGGPNTEAFF
v_gene: TRBV15; j_gene: TRBJ2-1; CDR3aa: CATSRDWGTDEQFF
v_gene: TRBV23-1; j_gene: TRBJ1-2; CDR3aa: CASERQGAQGYTF
v_gene: TRBV6-8; j_gene: TRBJ1-2; CDR3aa: CASSPRSLGQHYGYTF
v_gene: TRBV4-1; j_gene: TRBJ2-7; CDR3aa: CASSQGRSSYEQYF
v_gene: TRBV11-3; j_gene: TRBJ1-4; CDR3aa: CASSLGQGKEKLFF
v_gene: TRBV11-3; j_gene: TRBJ1-1; CDR3aa: CASSLGEVVSPEAFF
v_gene: TRBV2; j_gene: TRBJ2-5; CDR3aa: CASSLGTSGGETQYF
v_gene: TRBV5-1; j_gene: TRBJ1-4; CDR3aa: CASSPTGRDEKLFF
v_gene: TRBV2; j_gene: TRBJ2-7; CDR3aa: CASKPGQGWDEQYF
v_gene: TRBV9; j_gene: TRBJ1-5; CDR3aa: CASYSGGNQPQHF
v_gene: TRBV9; j_gene: TRBJ2-1; CDR3aa: CASTTDRGRDEQFF
v_gene: TRBV9; j_gene: TRBJ1-4; CDR3aa: CASSEWGRGEKLFF
v_gene: TRBV11-3; j_gene: TRBJ1-2; CDR3aa: CASSPDPTNYGYTF
v_gene: TRBV19; j_gene: TRBJ2-7; CDR3aa: CASSIYKGAYEQYF
v_gene: TRBV11-3; j_gene: TRBJ2-5; CDR3aa: CASSLHPGGQETQYF